The 31 T cell receptor beta chains presented below share a single source sample, sequenced in a study of regulatory T cells in long-lasting Graves disease. Time point here: newly diagnosed GD, antithyroid drugs for less than 3 months. Extracted RNA from PBMCs served as the source of the TCR library. Sequencing libraries for TCR beta were prepared with iRepertoire HTBI primers and Arm-PCR of CDR3 regions. A single record per CDR3 protein comes from TCRdb applying MiXCR to the multiplex PCR reads. The sample lists roughly 500,000 distinct CDR3 sequences, approximately 15% seen once, with approximately 15% in the top ten. The same specimen was also included in a second study, on T cells in Graves' hyperthyroidism and ophthalmopathy.

Here the sequenced sample was peripheral blood mononuclear cells (PBMCs), taken at new diagnosis, from a patient treated with antithyroid drugs. These receptors originate from a woman aged 50 to 60 with Graves disease.

This rearrangement joins TRBV5-6 to TRBJ2-1; D call uncertain. CDR3 length equals 12 residues. Germline-derived CDR1 and CDR2 are SGHDT and YYEEEE. V was shortened by 2 bases and J by 8 bases, with 8 bases between the two germline ends. CDR3 in DNA: TGTGCCAGCAGCTTACGGGTACATGAGCAGTTCTTC. Its protein product is CASSLRVHEQFF.

This clonotype has at least ten counts. The genes are TRBV6-1 and TRBJ1-5; perhaps TRBD1 as D (6 bases). V dropped 5 bases and J dropped 5 bases, with 16 bases sitting between them. The CDR3 runs to 15 residues. CDR1 and CDR2 (germline): MNHNS, SASEGT. The CDR3 region is CASSNINREDQPQHF. DNA of the CDR3: TGTGCCAGCAGTAATATCAACAGGGAGGATCAGCCCCAGCATTTT.

J is TRBJ1-6 and V is TRBV7-3, with 7 positions matching TRBD1. After removal of 5 bases from V and 8 bases from J, the junction contained 6 bases not matched to a gene. Germline V gives CDR1 SGHTA, CDR2 FQGTGA. This CDR3 region has 14 residues. The CDR3 coding sequence is TGTGCCAGCAGCCAGGGACAGAGTTATTCACCCCTCCACTTT. Its translation is CASSQGQSYSPLHF. Drawing the rest from reference TRBV7-3 and TRBJ1-6, the complete variable domain is GAGVSQTPSNKVTEKGKYVELRCDPISGHTALYWYRQSLGQGPEFLIYFQGTGAADDSGLPNDRFFAVRPEGSVSTLKIQRTERGDSAVYLCASSQGQSYSPLHFGNGTRLTVT.

This clonotype has more than one count but fewer than ten. V is TRBV20-1 and J is TRBJ2-2; no reliable D call. Trimming took 6 bases from V and 5 from J, leaving 10 bases between them. This CDR3 contains 12 residues. Germline V gene data show CDR1 as DFQATT and CDR2 as SNEGSKA (reference sequence). This CDR3 is CSASTKTGELFF. CDR3 bases: TGCAGTGCCAGTACTAAAACCGGGGAGCTGTTTTTT.

This chain joins TRBV7-3 and TRBJ1-2, with D hard to call. The V and J ends lost 2 bases and 4 bases respectively, with 14 bases between them. CDR3 length equals 15 residues. Germline-derived CDR1 and CDR2 are SGHTA and FQGTGA. The CDR3 bases are TGTGCCAGCAGCTTAGGAGAGGATAAGATCTATGGCTACACCTTC. Protein product: CASSLGEDKIYGYTF.

This clonotype was seen at least ten times. This chain uses TRBV6-1 with TRBJ1-2, with D unclear. The V gene lost 5 bases and the J gene lost 0 bases, with 10 bases spanning the gap. CDR1 is MNHNS, CDR2 SASEGT, per germline. The CDR3 runs 14 residues. In nucleotides, the CDR3 is TGTGCCAGCAGTCGTCCGCAGGCTAACTATGGCTACACCTTC. Encoded protein: CASSRPQANYGYTF.

A few counts support this clonotype. This chain connects TRBV28 to TRBJ2-7; D not resolved. CDR3 length: 13 residues. The germline gives CDR1 MDHEN, CDR2 SYDVKM. The V end was cut by 5 bases, the J end by 7 bases, with 15 bases between. CDR3 bases: TGTGCCAGCAGTCTTCTGTCTGGGTGGGAGCAGTACTTC. As protein: CASSLLSGWEQYF.

CDR3 sequence: CSVEGVRGEKLFF. The DNA of the CDR3 is TGCAGCGTTGAAGGGGTTCGGGGTGAAAAACTGTTTTTT. The chain is built from TRBV29-1 and TRBJ1-4; D gene ambiguous. V gave up 1 base and J gave up 7 bases, with 10 bases separating them. Germline lookup yields CDR1 SQVTM and CDR2 ANQGSEA. The CDR3 runs to 13 residues.

This clonotype was seen many times. The chain employs TRBV7-8 and TRBJ2-1, with TRBD2 as a possible D gene (6 bases). The CDR3 extends over 18 amino acids. V was pared by 6 bases and J by 6 bases, with 27 bases between. CDR1 and CDR2 from the germline V gene are SGHVS and FQNEAQ. The DNA for the CDR3 is TGTGCCAGCAGTTACCCCCCGAACGTACGGGAGCGGGCCAATGAGCAGTTCTTC. Amino acid sequence: CASSYPPNVRERANEQFF.

This clonotype was counted ten times or more. The chain combines TRBV3-1 with TRBJ2-7; D uncertain. With 2 bases removed from V and 3 bases from J, the gap between germline ends came to 2 bases. The germline V gene has CDR1 LGHDT and CDR2 YNNKEL (reference sequence). The CDR3 consists of 11 residues. CDR3 residues: CASSQSYEQYF. The CDR3 bases are TGTGCCAGCAGCCAAAGCTACGAGCAGTACTTC.

Many counts were recorded for this clonotype. The rearrangement links TRBV28 to TRBJ1-4; perhaps TRBD1 as D (5 bases). The CDR3 contains 15 residues. Germline assignment: CDR1 MDHEN and CDR2 SYDVKM. The V gene lost 3 bases and the J gene lost 0 bases, with 8 bases spanning the gap. CDR3: CASSFGGSTNEKLFF. The CDR3 DNA reads TGTGCCAGCAGTTTCGGGGGGTCAACTAATGAAAAACTGTTTTTT. Drawing the rest from reference TRBV28 and TRBJ1-4, the complete variable domain is DVKVTQSSRYLVKRTGEKVFLECVQDMDHENMFWYRQDPGLGLRLIYFSYDVKMKEKGDIPEGYSVSREKKERFSLILESASTNQTSMYLCASSFGGSTNEKLFFGSGTQLSVL.

This clonotype occurred many times. The chain carries TRBV19 and TRBJ2-1, with 7 bases matching TRBD1. There are 16 residues in the CDR3. J was trimmed by 6 bases and V by 4 bases; bases with no gene match: 12. CDR1 LNHDA and CDR2 SQIVND come from the germline V gene (reference sequence). CDR3 amino acids: CASSNQQGDVGNEQFF. CDR3 DNA: TGTGCCAGTAGTAACCAGCAGGGGGACGTTGGCAATGAGCAGTTCTTC. Looking up the rest from reference TRBV19 and TRBJ2-1 gives the full variable domain: DGGITQSPKYLFRKEGQNVTLSCEQNLNHDAMYWYRQDPGQGLRLIYYSQIVNDFQKGDIAEGYSVSREKKESFPLTVTSAQKNPTAFYLCASSNQQGDVGNEQFFGPGTRLTVL.

There are many counts of this clonotype. This rearrangement joins TRBV11-2 to TRBJ1-1; 10 positions agree with TRBD1. Germline-derived CDR1 and CDR2 are SGHAT and FQNNGV. Germline trimming cut 4 bases from V and 5 bases from J; bases unmatched to any gene: 1. This CDR3 is 13 amino acids long. CDR3 DNA: TGTGCCAGCAGCTGGGACAGGGGAACTGAAGCTTTCTTT. Translating it yields CASSWDRGTEAFF. The full variable domain, its missing parts supplied by reference TRBV11-2 and TRBJ1-1, is EAGVAQSPRYKIIEKRQSVAFWCNPISGHATLYWYQQILGQGPKLLIQFQNNGVVDDSQLPKDRFSAERLKGVDSTLKIQPAKLEDSAVYLCASSWDRGTEAFFGQGTRLTVV.

This clonotype was picked up many times. The chain employs TRBV2 and TRBJ2-7, with TRBD1 matching 8 bases. The trim removed 1 base at V and 11 bases at J, leaving 10 bases unmatched. Looked up from germline, CDR1 is SNHLY and CDR2 is FYNNEI. The CDR3 sequence is 14 residues long. The CDR3 nucleotides are TGTGCCAGCAGTGAAGGGATCAGGGGGCAGTCTGAGTACTTC. Translation gives CASSEGIRGQSEYF.

This clonotype came up many times. The chain combines TRBV6-5 with TRBJ2-4; 9 bases align to TRBD2. Trimming cost V 0 bases and J 6 bases; bases outside gene matches: 6. Germline V gene data show CDR1 as MNHEY and CDR2 as SVGAGI. The length of the CDR3 is 16 residues. CDR3 DNA: TGTGCCAGCAGTTACTCGTCGGTACTAGCGGGAAACATTCAGTACTTC. Encoded protein: CASSYSSVLAGNIQYF.

This clonotype was observed many times. The chain couples TRBV3-1 to TRBJ2-3; D ambiguous. V dropped 1 base and J dropped 2 bases, with 10 bases sitting between them. CDR3 length equals 15 residues. CDR1 and CDR2 from the germline V gene are LGHDT and YNNKEL (reference sequence). CDR3 DNA sequence: TGTGCCAGCAGCCAAGTCGTCGGACCCACAGATACGCAGTATTTT. Its protein is CASSQVVGPTDTQYF.

This clonotype was observed once. Since a much larger clone is just one base distant, this may be a read error. The conserved phenylalanine or tryptophan is not found at the CDR3 terminus, so this likely reflects a read error. CDR3 nucleotides: TGTGCCAGCACCGGGTTACGGGGAGTCGAGATGGTAAGGGCAGATACGCAGTATCTT. It yields the protein CASTGLRGVEMVRADTQYL. This rearrangement joins TRBV28 to TRBJ2-3; D may be TRBD2 (5 bases). CDR1 and CDR2 (germline): MDHEN, SYDVKM. Between the trimmed V and J ends, which lost 7 bases and 4 bases, there was a span of 30 bases. CDR3 length equals 19 residues.

Many counts were recorded for this clonotype. This chain connects TRBV7-9 to TRBJ1-1; D unresolved. Germline-derived CDR1 and CDR2 are SEHNR and FQNEAQ (reference sequence). Trimming removed 0 bases at V and 7 bases at J, with 9 bases between. The CDR3 has 13 residues. This CDR3 is CASSLAGGGEAFF. CDR3 bases: TGTGCCAGCAGCTTAGCGGGAGGAGGTGAAGCTTTCTTT.

The sample holds many counts of this clonotype. V and J are TRBV27 and TRBJ2-1; 9 positions match TRBD2. The germline V gene encodes CDR1 MNHEY and CDR2 SMNVEV (reference sequence). The CDR3 spans 12 residues. V lost 5 bases, J lost 15 bases, and 8 bases stayed unmatched. CDR3 region: CASSPNSGRWFF. In DNA, the CDR3 is TGTGCCAGCAGTCCCAATAGCGGGAGATGGTTCTTC.

This clonotype was seen many times. The chain has TRBV7-3 and TRBJ2-2; weak D call: TRBD2 (6 bases). The V end was cut by 1 base, the J end by 0 bases, with 9 bases between. CDR3 length equals 16 residues. Germline-derived CDR1 and CDR2 are SGHTA and FQGTGA. Here the CDR3 DNA reads TGTGCCAGCAGCTTAAATGGAGGGACGAACACCGGGGAGCTGTTTTTT. Its translation is CASSLNGGTNTGELFF.

This clonotype was detected only a few times. The chain recombines TRBV3-1 with TRBJ2-7, with 7 bases lining up with TRBD1. From germline, CDR1 is LGHDT and CDR2 YNNKEL (reference sequence). The CDR3 sequence is 14 residues long. The V segment lost 3 bases and the J segment 5 bases; nucleotides outside the gene matches: 7. The CDR3 DNA is TGTGCCAGCAGCCAGGTAGCCACAGGGGACGAGCAGTACTTC. Its translation: CASSQVATGDEQYF.

This clonotype turned up a few times. This chain links TRBV7-3 with TRBJ1-1; 7 nucleotides match TRBD1. The CDR3 length is 14 residues. Germline V lookup: CDR1 SGHTA, CDR2 FQGTGA. J gave up 5 bases and V 3 bases, and 6 bases lay outside the gene matches. CDR3 amino acids: CASSFEGAHTEAFF. The CDR3, as DNA: TGTGCCAGCAGCTTTGAGGGGGCGCATACTGAAGCTTTCTTT.

This sequence joins TRBV6-1 and TRBJ1-3; possible D gene TRBD1, 5 bases. Trimming pared 4 bases from V and 0 bases from J, leaving 10 bases between. The CDR3 is 15 residues long. The germline CDR1 and CDR2 sequences are MNHNS and SASEGT. For the CDR3, the DNA is TGTGCCAGCAGTGTCGACAGCCCCTCTGGAAACACCATATATTTT. Translated, it gives CASSVDSPSGNTIYF.

This clonotype has at least ten counts. The genes are TRBV10-3 and TRBJ2-5; D may be TRBD2 (6 bases). V lost 6 bases to trimming and J lost 5 bases, with 19 bases between them. The CDR3 spans 15 residues. Germline values: CDR1 ENHRY, CDR2 SYGVKD. CDR3 loop: CAISAGGPPGETQYF. The CDR3 DNA follows: TGTGCCATCAGCGCCGGAGGGCCGCCGGGGGAGACCCAGTACTTC.

The genes are TRBV19 and TRBJ2-7; D unclear. V was clipped by 5 bases and J by 0 bases, with 14 bases between them. This CDR3 is 15 amino acids long. Germline-derived CDR1 and CDR2 are LNHDA and SQIVND (reference sequence). The CDR3 nucleotides are TGTGCCAGTAGTTCTAACTTTGACATCTCCTACGAGCAGTACTTC. This codes for CASSSNFDISYEQYF.

Ten or more counts support this clonotype. The CDR3 bases are TGCGCCAGCAGCCAAGTGCGGGGTTTGGGCTACGAGCAGTACTTC. It is translated as CASSQVRGLGYEQYF. The rearrangement joins TRBV4-1 to TRBJ2-7, with a possible D match to TRBD2 (6 bases). Deletions cut 1 base from V and 3 bases from J, with 13 bases between. Per germline, CDR1 MGHRA and CDR2 YSYEKL. The CDR3 spans 15 residues.

This clonotype was seen a handful of times. The chain combines TRBV29-1 with TRBJ2-7; perhaps TRBD1 as D (6 bases). CDR3 length: 9 amino acids. Per germline, CDR1 SQVTM and CDR2 ANQGSEA. The CDR3 protein is CSSTDSTYF. The CDR3 DNA sequence: TGCAGTTCGACGGACAGCACATACTTC.

This clonotype was detected only a few times. The rearrangement joins TRBV28 to TRBJ1-4, with D unclear. The germline gives CDR1 MDHEN, CDR2 SYDVKM. Trimming pared 6 bases from V and 8 bases from J, leaving 10 bases between. CDR3 length: 12 residues. The CDR3 sequence: CASRIGWEKLFF. CDR3 nucleotide sequence: TGTGCCAGCAGGATCGGTTGGGAAAAACTGTTTTTT. Using reference TRBV28 and TRBJ1-4 for the parts outside the CDR3, the full variable domain is DVKVTQSSRYLVKRTGEKVFLECVQDMDHENMFWYRQDPGLGLRLIYFSYDVKMKEKGDIPEGYSVSREKKERFSLILESASTNQTSMYLCASRIGWEKLFFGSGTQLSVL.

Ten or more counts support this clonotype. CDR3 amino acids: CASSLWAANPHEAFF. CDR3 nucleotides: TGTGCCAGCAGCTTGTGGGCAGCTAATCCCCATGAAGCTTTCTTT. The rearrangement uses TRBV5-5 and TRBJ1-1, with no clear D. The V gene lost 1 base and the J gene lost 7 bases, with 17 bases spanning the gap. The CDR3 totals 15 residues. Per the germline V gene, CDR1 is SGHKS and CDR2 is YYEKEE (reference sequence).

This clonotype appeared many times. V gene TRBV9 combines with J gene TRBJ1-1, with D perhaps TRBD1 (5 bases). Germline V lookup: CDR1 SGDLS, CDR2 YYNGEE. The CDR3 consists of 18 residues. Trimming cost V 1 base and J 2 bases, with 21 bases left between them. CDR3 region: CASSVLRGRIEENTEAFF. In DNA form, the CDR3 reads TGTGCCAGCAGCGTACTTCGGGGCAGGATCGAAGAAAACACTGAAGCTTTCTTT.

This clonotype showed up many times. V gene TRBV20-1 combines with J gene TRBJ2-5; D perhaps matches TRBD2 (6 bases). The CDR3 has 15 residues. Germline CDR1 is DFQATT and CDR2 is SNEGSKA (reference sequence). V lost 5 bases and J lost 2, with 18 bases in between. Here the CDR3 DNA reads TGCAGTGCTCCCCGGGGGTCGGGTCGACAAGAGACCCAGTACTTC. This translates into CSAPRGSGRQETQYF.